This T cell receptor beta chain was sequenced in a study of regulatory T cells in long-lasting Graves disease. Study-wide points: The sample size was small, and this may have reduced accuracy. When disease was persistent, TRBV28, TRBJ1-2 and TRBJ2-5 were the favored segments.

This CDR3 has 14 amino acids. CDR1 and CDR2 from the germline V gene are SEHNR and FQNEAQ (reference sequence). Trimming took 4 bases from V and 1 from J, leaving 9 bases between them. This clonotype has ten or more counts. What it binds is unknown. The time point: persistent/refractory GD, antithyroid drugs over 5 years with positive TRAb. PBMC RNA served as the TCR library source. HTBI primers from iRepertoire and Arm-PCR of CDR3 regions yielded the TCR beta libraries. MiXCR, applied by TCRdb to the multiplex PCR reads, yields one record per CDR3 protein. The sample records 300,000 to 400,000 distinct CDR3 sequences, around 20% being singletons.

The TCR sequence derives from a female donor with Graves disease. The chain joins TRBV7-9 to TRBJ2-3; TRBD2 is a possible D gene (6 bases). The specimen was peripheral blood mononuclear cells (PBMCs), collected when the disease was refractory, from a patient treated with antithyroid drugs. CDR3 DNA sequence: TGTGCCAGCAGCTCCGGAGGGGGCACAGATACGCAGTATTTT. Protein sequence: CASSSGGGTDTQYF.